Below are 5 T cell receptor beta chains sequenced from a single sample in a study of cytomegalovirus exposure and HLA in healthy donors. PCR amplification relied on 60 Vbeta primers (plus 13 Jbeta primers). Clones were read by immunoSEQ multiplex PCR, and TCRdb kept only the in-frame ones, dropping some. Of fewer than 100,000 clones listed, around three quarters are singletons. Source material: PBMCs. All receptors derive from a male donor in good health and CMV-seronegative.

The rearrangement joins TRBV19 to TRBJ1-5; TRBD1 agrees at 9 bases. This CDR3 region has 14 residues. V shed 5 bases and J 6 bases; nucleotides not matched to a gene: 5. The germline CDR1 and CDR2 sequences are LNHDA and SQIVND (reference sequence). The CDR3 nucleotides read TGTGCCAGTAGTTTAGGGACAGGGTTTCAGCCCCAGCATTTT. This gives the protein CASSLGTGFQPQHF.

J is TRBJ1-2 and V is TRBV28; D possibly corresponds to TRBD1 (5 bases). The CDR3 is made up of 13 amino acids. V lost 8 bases to trimming and J lost 8 bases, with 18 bases between them. The germline V gene encodes CDR1 MDHEN and CDR2 SYDVKM. Here the CDR3 DNA reads TGTGCCAGCCTTCCCGGCGGGGGGGACGGCTACACCTTC. This sequence encodes CASLPGGGDGYTF.

This chain uses TRBV5-1 with TRBJ1-4; a possible D gene is TRBD1 (5 bases). Germline CDR1 SGHRS, CDR2 YFSETQ. The V end lost 4 bases, the J end lost 8 bases, and 27 bases lay between the germline ends. The CDR3 sequence is 18 residues long. CDR3 sequence: CASSPDSPPWEKEEKLFF. CDR3 coding DNA: TGCGCCAGCAGCCCTGACAGTCCCCCGTGGGAAAAAGAGGAAAAACTGTTTTTT.

The chain uses TRBV6-1 and TRBJ1-5, with TRBD1 matching over 7 bases. Germline V CDR1 and CDR2: MNHNS, SASEGT. V lost 8 bases to trimming and J lost 6 bases; unmatched junction nucleotides: 7. The length of the CDR3 is 13 residues. CDR3 coding DNA: TGTGCCAGCGGCGCACAGGGGCTTCAGCCCCAGCATTTT. This encodes CASGAQGLQPQHF.

This chain links TRBV13 with TRBJ1-2; no reliable D call. Trimming pared 1 base from V and 3 bases from J, leaving 6 bases between. CDR3 length: 13 amino acids. Germline V lookup: CDR1 PRHDT, CDR2 FYEKMQ (reference sequence). CDR3 coding DNA: TGTGCCAGCAGCTTAGCCGGGTACTATGGCTACACCTTC. Translated, it gives CASSLAGYYGYTF.